This T cell receptor (beta chain) was observed in a study of shared clonotypes between healthy human individuals. Study donors comprised healthy, HIV-negative adults devoid of recent acute infection or vaccination. Deep was the level at which the assay was run. An even split of each subset's genomic DNA across several immunoSEQ plates was performed. Produced via immunoSEQ multiplex PCR; TCRdb's table is partial and in-frame only. The table includes roughly 500,000 clones, about 76% detected once. The source material was PBMCs. This TCR was sampled from a woman between 40 and 55 years old in good health. Some clones in this sample may be carry-over from other donors' samples.

The CDR3, as DNA: TGTGCCAGCAGTAAGGAGTTAGGTGAGCAGTTCTTC. The encoded protein is CASSKELGEQFF. This chain connects TRBV9 to TRBJ2-1; D is unresolved. The CDR3 length is 12 residues. The germline V gene encodes CDR1 SGDLS and CDR2 YYNGEE. V lost 5 bases, J lost 9 bases, and 12 bases lay in between.